This paragraph reports one T cell receptor beta chain. The antigen remains unidentified. From the approximately 120-subject validation cohort, which was separate from the approximately 700-subject first cohort, the donors were drawn. These data are taken from a study of cytomegalovirus exposure and HLA in healthy donors. Study outcomes and limitations: Altogether, about 160 TCR beta chains were recorded as cytomegalovirus-associated. First-cohort TCR clusters were later found to tend to co-occur in the 120 or so validation repertoires.

The V end was cut by 3 bases, the J end by 5 bases, with 18 bases between. The germline V gene encodes CDR1 SGHRS and CDR2 YFSETQ. The CDR3 totals 15 residues. Generated by immunoSEQ multiplex PCR, the TCRdb table keeps only in-frame clones and is missing some. The sample yields 250,000 or so clones, roughly 87% seen once. The receptor was isolated from a man aged 18 to 35 in good health and CMV-seropositive. Material: PBMCs. The rearrangement links TRBV5-1 to TRBJ2-7; D gene ambiguous. CDR3 amino acids: CASSSTWARVDEQYF. The CDR3 DNA reads TGCGCCAGCAGCTCGACCTGGGCCCGTGTGGACGAGCAGTACTTC. The full variable domain, in which reference TRBV5-1 and TRBJ2-7 provide the parts outside the CDR3, is KAGVTQTPRYLIKTRGQQVTLSCSPISGHRSVSWYQQTPGQGLQFLFEYFSETQRNKGNFPGRFSGRQFSNSRSEMNVSTLELGDSALYLCASSSTWARVDEQYFGPGTRLTVT.